This T cell receptor (beta chain) was retrieved from a study of PD-L1 blockade in urothelial cancer. Across the study: Blood yielded a median of 141,255 T cells per sample.

Notes on the study in general: Stronger expansion of tumor-associated clones in blood at 3 weeks distinguished durable-benefit patients.

Synthetic spike-ins, TCR analog templates, were added into each PCR. TCRdb keeps only in-frame clones here, not all; method: immunoSEQ multiplex PCR. The sample includes about 69,000 clones, 85% to 90% of them seen just once. Per patient, between 1 and 8 samples were collected at pretreatment and on-treatment time points. Worth noting for this clone: No antigen is known for it.

V was trimmed by 0 bases and J by 2 bases, leaving 11 bases between them. The CDR3 loop spans 15 amino acids. In germline, CDR1 is MNHEY, CDR2 SVGAGI. This sequence was found in a man in his fifties or sixties with urothelial cancer. The genes are TRBV6-5 and TRBJ2-7; D is possibly TRBD2 (5 bases). The sequenced sample was PBMCs, obtained around atezolizumab (anti-PD-L1) treatment. Here the CDR3 reads CASSYSAGPPYEQYF. CDR3 nucleotide sequence: TGTGCCAGCAGTTACTCGGCGGGCCCCCCCTACGAGCAGTACTTC.